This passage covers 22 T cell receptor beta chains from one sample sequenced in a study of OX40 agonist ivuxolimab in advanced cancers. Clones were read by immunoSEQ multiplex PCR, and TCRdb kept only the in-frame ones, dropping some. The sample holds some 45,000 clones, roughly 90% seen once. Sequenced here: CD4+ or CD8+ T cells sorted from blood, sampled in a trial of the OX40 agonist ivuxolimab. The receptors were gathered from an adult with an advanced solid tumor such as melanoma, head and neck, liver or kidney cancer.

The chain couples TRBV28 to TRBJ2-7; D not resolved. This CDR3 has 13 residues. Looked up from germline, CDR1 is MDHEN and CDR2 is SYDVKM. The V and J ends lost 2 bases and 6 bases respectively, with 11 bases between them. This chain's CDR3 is CASSLLDTPEQYF. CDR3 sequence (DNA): TGTGCCAGCAGTTTACTTGACACACCCGAGCAGTACTTC.

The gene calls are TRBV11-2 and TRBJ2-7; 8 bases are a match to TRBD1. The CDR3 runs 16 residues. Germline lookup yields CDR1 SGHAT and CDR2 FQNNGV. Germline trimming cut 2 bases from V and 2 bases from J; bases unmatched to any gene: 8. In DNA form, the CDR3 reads TGTGCCAGCAGCTTACTTGCAGGGGGCCGTGCCTACGAGCAGTACTTC. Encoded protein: CASSLLAGGRAYEQYF.

In DNA form, the CDR3 reads TGTGCCAGCAGAGGGCTAGCGGGAGAGACCCAGTACTTC. This sequence encodes CASRGLAGETQYF. V usage is TRBV6-1 and J usage is TRBJ2-5; 8 bases align to TRBD2. Trimming cost V 6 bases and J 4 bases; bases outside gene matches: 4. Per the germline V gene, CDR1 is MNHNS and CDR2 is SASEGT. The CDR3 is made up of 13 amino acids.

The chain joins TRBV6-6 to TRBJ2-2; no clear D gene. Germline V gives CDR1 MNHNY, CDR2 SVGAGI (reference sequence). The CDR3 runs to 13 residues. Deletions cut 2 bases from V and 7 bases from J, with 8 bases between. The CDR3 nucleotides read TGTGCCAGCAGTTACGACGACGGCGGGGAGCTGTTTTTT. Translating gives CASSYDDGGELFF.

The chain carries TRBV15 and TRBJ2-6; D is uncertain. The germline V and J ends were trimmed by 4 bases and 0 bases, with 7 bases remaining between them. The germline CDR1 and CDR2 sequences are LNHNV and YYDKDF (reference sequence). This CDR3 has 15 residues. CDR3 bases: TGTGCCACCAGCATTCGACTCTCTGGGGCCAACGTCCTGACTTTC. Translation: CATSIRLSGANVLTF.

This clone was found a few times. This chain's CDR3 is CASSYSFSSNQPQHF. CDR3 nucleotide sequence: TGTGCCAGCAGTTACTCTTTTAGCAGCAATCAGCCCCAGCATTTT. The J gene is TRBJ1-5, the V gene TRBV6-5; D is unclear. CDR3 length equals 15 residues. From germline, CDR1 is MNHEY and CDR2 SVGAGI. Trimming took off 0 bases at V and 1 base at J, with 7 bases between the two ends.

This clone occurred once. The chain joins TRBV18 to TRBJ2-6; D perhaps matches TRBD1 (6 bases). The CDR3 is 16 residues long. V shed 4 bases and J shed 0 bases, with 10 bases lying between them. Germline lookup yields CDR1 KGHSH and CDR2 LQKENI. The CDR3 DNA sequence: TGTGCCAGCTCACTTGGACAGTTCTCTGGGGCCAACGTCCTGACTTTC. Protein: CASSLGQFSGANVLTF.

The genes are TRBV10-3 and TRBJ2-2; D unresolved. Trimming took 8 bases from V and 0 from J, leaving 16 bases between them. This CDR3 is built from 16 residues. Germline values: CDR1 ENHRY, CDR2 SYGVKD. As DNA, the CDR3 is TGTGCCATCGATAGGGATTGGATCGCGAACACCGGGGAGCTGTTTTTT. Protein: CAIDRDWIANTGELFF.

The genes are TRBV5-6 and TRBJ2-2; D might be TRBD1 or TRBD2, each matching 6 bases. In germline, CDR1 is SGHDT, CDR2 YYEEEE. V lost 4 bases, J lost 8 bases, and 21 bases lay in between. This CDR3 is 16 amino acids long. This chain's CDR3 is CASSLRGRTLTGELFF. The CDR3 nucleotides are TGTGCCAGCAGCCTCCGGGGGCGGACCCTAACAGGGGAGCTGTTTTTT.

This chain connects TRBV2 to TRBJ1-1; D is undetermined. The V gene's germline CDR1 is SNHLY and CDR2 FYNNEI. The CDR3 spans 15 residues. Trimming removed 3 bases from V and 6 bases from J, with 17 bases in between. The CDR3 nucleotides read TGTGCCAGCAGTGAGTCCCTGAGGAGGTGGCCTGAAGCTTTCTTT. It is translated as CASSESLRRWPEAFF.

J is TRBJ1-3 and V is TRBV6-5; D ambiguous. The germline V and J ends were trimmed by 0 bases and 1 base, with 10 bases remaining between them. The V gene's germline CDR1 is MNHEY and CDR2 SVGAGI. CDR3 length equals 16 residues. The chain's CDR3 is CASSYSEGGSGNTIYF. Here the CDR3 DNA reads TGTGCCAGCAGTTACTCGGAGGGAGGGTCTGGAAACACCATATATTTT.

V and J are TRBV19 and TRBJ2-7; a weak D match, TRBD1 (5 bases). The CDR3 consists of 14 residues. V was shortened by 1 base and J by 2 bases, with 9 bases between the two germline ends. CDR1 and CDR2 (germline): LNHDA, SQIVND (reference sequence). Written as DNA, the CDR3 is TGTGCCAGTAGTATAGTACCAGGGCCCTACGAGCAGTACTTC. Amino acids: CASSIVPGPYEQYF.

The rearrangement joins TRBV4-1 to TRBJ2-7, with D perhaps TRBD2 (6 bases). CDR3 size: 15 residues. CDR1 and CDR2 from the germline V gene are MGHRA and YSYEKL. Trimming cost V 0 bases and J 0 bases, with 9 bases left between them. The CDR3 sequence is CASSQENSGSYEQYF. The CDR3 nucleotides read TGCGCCAGCAGCCAAGAGAATAGCGGCTCCTACGAGCAGTACTTC.

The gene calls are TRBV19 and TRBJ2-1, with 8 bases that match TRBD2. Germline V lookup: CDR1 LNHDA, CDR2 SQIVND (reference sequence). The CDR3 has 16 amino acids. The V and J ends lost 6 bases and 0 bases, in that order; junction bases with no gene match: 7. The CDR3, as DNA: TGTGCCAGTAGATTGACTAGCGTCAACTCCTACAATGAGCAGTTCTTC. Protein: CASRLTSVNSYNEQFF.

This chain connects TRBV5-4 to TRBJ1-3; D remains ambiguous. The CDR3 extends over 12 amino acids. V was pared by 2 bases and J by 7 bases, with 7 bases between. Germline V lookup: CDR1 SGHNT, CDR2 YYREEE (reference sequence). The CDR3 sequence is CASSLGGNTIYF. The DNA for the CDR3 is TGTGCCAGCAGCTTAGGTGGTAACACCATATATTTT.

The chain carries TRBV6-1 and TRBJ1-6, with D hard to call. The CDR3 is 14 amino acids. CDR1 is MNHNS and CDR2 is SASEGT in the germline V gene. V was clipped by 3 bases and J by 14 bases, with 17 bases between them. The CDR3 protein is CASSEDGPVSALHF. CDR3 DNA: TGTGCCAGCAGTGAGGATGGGCCTGTTTCGGCCCTCCACTTT.

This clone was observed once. In DNA form, the CDR3 reads TGTGCCAGCAGCTTGAAGCGTCAGGGCGTTGATCAGCCCCAGCATTTT. This translates into CASSLKRQGVDQPQHF. J is TRBJ1-5 and V is TRBV5-8; tentatively, D is TRBD1 (5 bases). The ends were cut back, 1 base at V and 5 bases at J, with 16 bases in the middle. The CDR3 extends over 16 amino acids. Germline assignment: CDR1 SGHTS and CDR2 YDEGEE.

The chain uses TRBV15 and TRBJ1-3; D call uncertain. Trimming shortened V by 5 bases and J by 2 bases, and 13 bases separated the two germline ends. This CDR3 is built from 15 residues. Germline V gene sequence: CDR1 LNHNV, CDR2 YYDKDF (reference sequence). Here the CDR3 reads CATSFLSGAGNTIYF. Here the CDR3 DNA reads TGTGCCACCAGCTTTCTTTCCGGGGCTGGAAACACCATATATTTT.

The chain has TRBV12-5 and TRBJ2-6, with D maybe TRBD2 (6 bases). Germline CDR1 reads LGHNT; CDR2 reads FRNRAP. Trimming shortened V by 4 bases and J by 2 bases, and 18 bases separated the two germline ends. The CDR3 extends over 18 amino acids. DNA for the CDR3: TGTGCTAGTGGTTACTATCATGGGGGACTGGCTGGGGCCAACGTCCTGACTTTC. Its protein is CASGYYHGGLAGANVLTF.

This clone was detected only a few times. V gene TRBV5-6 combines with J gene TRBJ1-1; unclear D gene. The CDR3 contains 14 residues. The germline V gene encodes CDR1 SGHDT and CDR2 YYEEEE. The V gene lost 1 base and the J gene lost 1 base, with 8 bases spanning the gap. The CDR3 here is CASSLPAQNTEAFF. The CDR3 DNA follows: TGTGCCAGCAGCTTGCCAGCTCAGAACACTGAAGCTTTCTTT.

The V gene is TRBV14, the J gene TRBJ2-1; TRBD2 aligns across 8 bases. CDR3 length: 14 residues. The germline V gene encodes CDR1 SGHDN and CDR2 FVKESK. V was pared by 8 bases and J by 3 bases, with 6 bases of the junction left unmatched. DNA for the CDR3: TGTGCCAGCGGGCGGGGGGAAGGCTACAATGAGCAGTTCTTC. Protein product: CASGRGEGYNEQFF. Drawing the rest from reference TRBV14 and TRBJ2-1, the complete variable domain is EAGVTQFPSHSVIEKGQTVTLRCDPISGHDNLYWYRRVMGKEIKFLLHFVKESKQDESGMPNNRFLAERTGGTYSTLKVQPAELEDSGVYFCASGRGEGYNEQFFGPGTRLTVL.

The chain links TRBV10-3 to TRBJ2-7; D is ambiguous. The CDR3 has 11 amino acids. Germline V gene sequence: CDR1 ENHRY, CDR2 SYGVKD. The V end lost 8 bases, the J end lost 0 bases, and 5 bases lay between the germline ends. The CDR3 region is CAIQSSYEQYF. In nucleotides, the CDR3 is TGTGCCATCCAGAGCTCCTACGAGCAGTACTTC.